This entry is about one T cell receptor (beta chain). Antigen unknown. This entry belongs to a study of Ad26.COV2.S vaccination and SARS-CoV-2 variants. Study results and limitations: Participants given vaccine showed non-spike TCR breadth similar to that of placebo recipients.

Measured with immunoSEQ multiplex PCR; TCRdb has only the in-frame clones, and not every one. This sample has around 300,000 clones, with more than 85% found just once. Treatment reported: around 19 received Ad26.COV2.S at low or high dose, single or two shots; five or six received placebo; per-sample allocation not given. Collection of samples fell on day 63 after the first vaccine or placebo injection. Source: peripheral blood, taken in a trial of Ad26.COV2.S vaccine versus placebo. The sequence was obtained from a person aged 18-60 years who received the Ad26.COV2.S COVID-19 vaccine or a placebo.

In DNA form, the CDR3 reads TGTGCCAGCAGCCCAACAGGGGGCTACGAGCAGTACTTC. Encoded protein: CASSPTGGYEQYF. V is TRBV11-2 and J is TRBJ2-7; 8 positions agree with TRBD1. From germline, CDR1 is SGHAT and CDR2 FQNNGV. The CDR3 is made up of 13 amino acids. With V trimmed by 5 bases and J by 3 bases, 3 bases remained unmatched.